These T cell receptor beta chains were read from a single sample in a study of cytomegalovirus exposure and HLA in healthy donors. The assay was immunoSEQ multiplex PCR, and TCRdb's table has in-frame clones only and misses some. The sample shows some 110,000 clones, roughly nine tenths of them seen only once. Source material: PBMCs. The receptor source for this set is a woman between 18 and 29 years old in good health and CMV-seropositive. CDR3s include the opening cysteine and the closing phenylalanine or tryptophan. Fields, in order: clone size, D gene, V gene, J gene, CDR3 DNA, CDR3 protein. The D gene is left open where the match is weak. Some rows have no size entry. The others give once, few or many, or a class for an expanded clone.

once	TRBD2	TRBV11-2	TRBJ2-3	TGTGCCAGCAGCCCGGGACTAGAGACAGATACGCAGTATTTT	CASSPGLETDTQYF
-	TRBD1	TRBV6-1	TRBJ1-2	TGTGCCAGCAGAAGGACAGGGGACTATGGCTACACCTTC	CASRRTGDYGYTF
-	TRBD1	TRBV27	TRBJ2-2	TGTGCCAGCAGGATGACAGGGATTAGCACCGGGGAGCTGTTTTTT	CASRMTGISTGELFF
-	-	TRBV28	TRBJ2-3	TGTGCCAGCAGTTCCGGGACTAGCACAGATACGCAGTATTTT	CASSSGTSTDTQYF
-	-	TRBV27	TRBJ2-1	TGTGCCAGCAGTTTATCACAGGGTAACCCGACGAATGAGCAGTTCTTC	CASSLSQGNPTNEQFF
-	-	TRBV6-1	TRBJ1-1	TGTGCCAGCAGGCCAAAGGGGATAGGCACTGAAGCTTTCTTT	CASRPKGIGTEAFF
-	TRBD2	TRBV10-3	TRBJ2-3	TGTGCCATCAGTCAGACTAGCGGGGGGTCTCGGGATACGCAGTATTTT	CAISQTSGGSRDTQYF
-	-	TRBV2	TRBJ1-5	TGTGCCAGCAGTGAAGCGCTTCACGGGGGCAATCAGCCCCAGCATTTT	CASSEALHGGNQPQHF
once	TRBD2	TRBV15	TRBJ2-3	TGTGCCACCAGCACTAGCGGGGGGGCCACAGATACGCAGTATTTT	CATSTSGGATDTQYF
-	TRBD1	TRBV29-1	TRBJ1-2	TGCAGCGTCGAAACCGGGACAGGGAACTATGGCTACACCTTC	CSVETGTGNYGYTF
-	TRBD1	TRBV6-1	TRBJ2-1	TGTGCCAGCAGTGTACTCGGACAGGGGGCCATTAATGAGCAGTTCTTC	CASSVLGQGAINEQFF
few	TRBD2	TRBV7-2	TRBJ2-2	TGTGCCAGCAGCCCCCTCTTGCGGGGGGATTTCGGGGAGCTGTTTTTT	CASSPLLRGDFGELFF
-	TRBD2	TRBV2	TRBJ2-1	TGTGCCAGTAGACTAGCGGGAGACAATGAGCAGTTCTTC	CASRLAGDNEQFF
-	-	TRBV10-1	TRBJ1-1	TGCGCCAGCAGTGAGTTCAGGGCTTCCACGGACACTGAAGCTTTCTTT	CASSEFRASTDTEAFF
-	-	TRBV7-9	TRBJ2-2	TGTGCCAGTCGCCCGTTCGGGGTAGGCTCCGGGGAGCTGTTTTTT	CASRPFGVGSGELFF
-	-	TRBV11-2	TRBJ1-2	TGTGCCAGCAGCTTAGAACCCGAGGTTTGGCTTGGCTACACCTTC	CASSLEPEVWLGYTF
-	TRBD1	TRBV4-1	TRBJ2-5	TGCGCCAGCAGCCAAGATCAGGGGGCGGGGGAGACCCAGTACTTC	CASSQDQGAGETQYF
-	-	TRBV7-9	TRBJ2-5	TGTGCCAGCAGCTTACTGAGCGAGACCCAGTACTTC	CASSLLSETQYF
-	-	TRBV29-1	TRBJ2-3	TGCAGCGTTGAAGGTTCCGGGTTCCTATCAGATACGCAGTATTTT	CSVEGSGFLSDTQYF